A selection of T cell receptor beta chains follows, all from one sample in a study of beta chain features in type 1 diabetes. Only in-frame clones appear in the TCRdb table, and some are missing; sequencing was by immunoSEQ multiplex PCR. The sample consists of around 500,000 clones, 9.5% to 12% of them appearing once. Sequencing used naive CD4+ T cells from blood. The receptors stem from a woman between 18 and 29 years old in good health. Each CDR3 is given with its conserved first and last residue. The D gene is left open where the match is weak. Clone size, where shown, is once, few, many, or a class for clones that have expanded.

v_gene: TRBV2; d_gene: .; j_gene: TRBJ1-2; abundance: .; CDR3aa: CASSVGQGLGYTF; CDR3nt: TGTGCCAGCAGTGTAGGGCAGGGGCTTGGCTACACCTTC
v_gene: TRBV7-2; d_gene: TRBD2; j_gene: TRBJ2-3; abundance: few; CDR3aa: CASSYRTRTDTQYF; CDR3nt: TGTGCCAGCAGCTACCGGACTAGAACAGATACGCAGTATTTT
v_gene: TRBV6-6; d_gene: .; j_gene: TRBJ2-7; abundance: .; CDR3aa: CASSYDGSSFDEQYF; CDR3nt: TGTGCCAGCAGTTACGATGGATCCTCCTTTGACGAGCAGTACTTC
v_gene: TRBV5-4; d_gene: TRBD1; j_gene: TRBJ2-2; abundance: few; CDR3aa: CASSLRTGLNTGELFF; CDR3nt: TGTGCCAGCAGCTTGAGGACAGGGCTAAACACCGGGGAGCTGTTTTTT
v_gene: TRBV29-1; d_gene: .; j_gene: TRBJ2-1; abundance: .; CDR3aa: CSVEAGTRRDHEQFF; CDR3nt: TGCAGCGTTGAAGCTGGGACTCGACGTGATCATGAGCAGTTCTTC
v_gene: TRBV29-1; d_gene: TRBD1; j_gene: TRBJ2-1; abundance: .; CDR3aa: CSVSRGSDEQFF; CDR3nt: TGCAGCGTTAGCAGGGGGTCCGATGAGCAGTTCTTC
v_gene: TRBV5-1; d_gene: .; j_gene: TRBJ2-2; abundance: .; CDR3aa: CASSFYTGELFF; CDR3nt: TGCGCCAGCAGCTTTTACACCGGGGAGCTGTTTTTT
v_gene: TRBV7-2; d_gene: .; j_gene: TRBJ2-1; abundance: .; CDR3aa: CASSFGWGNEQFF; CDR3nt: TGTGCCAGCAGCTTTGGTTGGGGGAATGAGCAGTTCTTC
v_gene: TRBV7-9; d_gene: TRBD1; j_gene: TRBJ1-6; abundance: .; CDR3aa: CASSLGDRGNSPLHF; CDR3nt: TGTGCCAGCAGCTTAGGGGACAGGGGTAATTCACCCCTCCACTTT
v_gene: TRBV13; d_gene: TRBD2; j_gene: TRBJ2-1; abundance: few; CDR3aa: CASSPHVAGGPYNEQFF; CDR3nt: TGTGCCAGCAGCCCTCACGTAGCGGGAGGACCCTACAATGAGCAGTTCTTC
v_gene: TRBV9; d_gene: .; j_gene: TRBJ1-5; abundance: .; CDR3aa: CASSVDGSGQPQHF; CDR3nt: TGTGCCAGCAGCGTAGACGGGTCGGGGCAGCCCCAGCATTTT
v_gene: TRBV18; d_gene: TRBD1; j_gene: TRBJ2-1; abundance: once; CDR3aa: CASSPGTGGYNEQFF; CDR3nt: TGTGCCAGCTCACCGGGAACAGGGGGCTACAATGAGCAGTTCTTC
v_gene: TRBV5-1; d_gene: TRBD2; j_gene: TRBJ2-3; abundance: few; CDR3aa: CASSSQTSGGDTQYF; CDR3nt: TGCGCCAGCAGCTCCCAGACTAGCGGGGGAGATACGCAGTATTTT
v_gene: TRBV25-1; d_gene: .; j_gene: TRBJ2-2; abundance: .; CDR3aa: CASRQQGPGELFF; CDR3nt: TGTGCCAGCAGACAACAGGGACCGGGGGAGCTGTTTTTT
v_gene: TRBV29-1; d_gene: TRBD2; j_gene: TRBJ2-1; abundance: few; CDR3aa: CSVEFIAGYNEQFF; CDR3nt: TGCAGCGTTGAGTTTATAGCGGGGTACAATGAGCAGTTCTTC
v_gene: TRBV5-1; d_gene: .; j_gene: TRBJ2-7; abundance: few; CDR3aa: CASSPGRNSYEQYF; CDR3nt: TGCGCCAGCAGCCCAGGTCGGAACTCCTACGAGCAGTACTTC
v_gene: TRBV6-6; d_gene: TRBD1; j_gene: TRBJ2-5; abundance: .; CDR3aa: CASSPTGYETQYF; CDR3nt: TGTGCCAGCAGCCCGACAGGGTATGAGACCCAGTACTTC
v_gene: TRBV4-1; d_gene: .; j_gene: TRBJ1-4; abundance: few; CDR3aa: CASSQEGGQLNEKLFF; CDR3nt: TGCGCCAGCAGCCAAGAAGGAGGGCAGCTTAATGAAAAACTGTTTTTT
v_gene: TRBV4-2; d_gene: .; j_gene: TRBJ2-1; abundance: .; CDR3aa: CASSQDLYNEQFF; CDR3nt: TGTGCCAGCAGCCAAGATCTGTACAATGAGCAGTTCTTC
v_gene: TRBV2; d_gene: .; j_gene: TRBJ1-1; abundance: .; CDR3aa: CASRVQGLTTEAFF; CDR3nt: TGTGCCAGCAGGGTACAGGGATTAACGACTGAAGCTTTCTTT
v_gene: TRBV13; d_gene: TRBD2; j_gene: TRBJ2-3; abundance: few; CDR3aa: CASRSLSSPGLAGGTDTQYF; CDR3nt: TGTGCCAGCAGATCACTCAGTAGCCCGGGACTAGCGGGAGGCACAGATACGCAGTATTTT
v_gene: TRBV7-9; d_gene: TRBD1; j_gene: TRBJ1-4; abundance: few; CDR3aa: CASSLTSGTEREKLFF; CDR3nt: TGTGCCAGCAGCTTAACTTCCGGGACAGAGAGGGAAAAACTGTTTTTT
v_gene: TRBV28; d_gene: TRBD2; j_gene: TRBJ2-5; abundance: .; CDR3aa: CASTPSGGAGETQYF; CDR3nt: TGTGCCAGCACCCCTAGCGGGGGGGCTGGGGAGACCCAGTACTTC
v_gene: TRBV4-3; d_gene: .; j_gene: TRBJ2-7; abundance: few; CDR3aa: CASSQANGLGEQYF; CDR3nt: TGCGCCAGCAGCCAAGCCAACGGGCTAGGCGAGCAGTACTTC
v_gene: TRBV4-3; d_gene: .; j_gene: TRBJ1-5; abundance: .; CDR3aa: CASSQDRNRGNQPQHF; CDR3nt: TGCGCCAGCAGCCAGGACCGAAACAGGGGCAATCAGCCCCAGCATTTT
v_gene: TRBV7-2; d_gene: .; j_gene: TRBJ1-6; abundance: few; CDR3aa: CASSSSEVGVTLHF; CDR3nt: .
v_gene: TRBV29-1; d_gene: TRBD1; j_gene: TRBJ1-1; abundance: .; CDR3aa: CSVGDRAGTEAFF; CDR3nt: TGCAGCGTTGGGGACAGGGCTGGCACTGAAGCTTTCTTT
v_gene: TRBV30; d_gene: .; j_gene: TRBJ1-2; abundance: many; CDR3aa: CAWSLGYGYTF; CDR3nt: TGTGCCTGGAGCCTGGGGTATGGCTACACCTTC